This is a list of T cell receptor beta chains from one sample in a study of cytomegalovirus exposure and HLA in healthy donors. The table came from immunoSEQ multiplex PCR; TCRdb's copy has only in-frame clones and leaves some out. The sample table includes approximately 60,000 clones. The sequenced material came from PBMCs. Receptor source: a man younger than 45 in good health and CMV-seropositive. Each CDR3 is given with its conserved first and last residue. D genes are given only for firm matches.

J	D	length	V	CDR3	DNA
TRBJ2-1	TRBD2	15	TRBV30	CAGSAPGLNDGEQFF	TGTGCCGGGAGTGCCCCGGGACTAAACGATGGGGAACAGTTCTTC
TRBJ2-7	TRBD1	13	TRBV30	CAWRDRSSYEQYF	TGTGCCTGGAGGGACAGGTCCTCCTACGAGCAGTACTTC
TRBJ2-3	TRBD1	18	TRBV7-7	CASSSPRSGGVDTDTQYF	TGTGCTAGCAGCTCCCCACGGTCAGGGGGAGTAGACACAGATACGCAGTATTTT
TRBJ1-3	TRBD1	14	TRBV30	CAWSVGQTLNTIYF	TGTGCCTGGAGCGTGGGACAGACTTTAAACACCATATATTTT
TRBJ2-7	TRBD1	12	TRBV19	CASSDRDYEQYF	TGTGCCAGTTCAGACAGGGACTACGAGCAGTACTTC
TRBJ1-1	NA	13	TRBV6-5	CASSLSGNTEAFF	TGTGCCAGCAGCCTCTCGGGGAACACTGAAGCTTTCTTT
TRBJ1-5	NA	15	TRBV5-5	CASSLDRDSNQPQHF	TGTGCCAGCAGCTTGGACAGGGATAGCAATCAGCCCCAGCATTTT
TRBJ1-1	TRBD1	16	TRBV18	CASSPGTGGAGSEAFF	TGTGCCAGCTCACCGGGGACAGGGGGCGCGGGGTCTGAAGCTTTCTTT
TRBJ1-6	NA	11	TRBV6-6	CARKNNSHLHF	TGTGCCAGAAAGAATAATTCACACCTCCACTTT
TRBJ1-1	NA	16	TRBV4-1	CASSQNWGGLGTEAFF	TGCGCCAGCAGCCAAAACTGGGGCGGATTGGGCACTGAAGCTTTCTTT
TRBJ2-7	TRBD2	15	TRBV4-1	CASSHLLAGVYEQYF	TGCGCCAGCAGCCACCTACTAGCGGGTGTTTACGAGCAGTACTTC
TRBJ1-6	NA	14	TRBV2	CASNSGLGNSPLHF	TGTGCCAGCAATTCAGGGCTGGGGAATTCACCCCTCCACTTT
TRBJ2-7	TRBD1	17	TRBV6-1	CASSGAGGTGYSYEQYF	TGTGCCAGCAGTGGGGCAGGAGGGACAGGGTACTCCTACGAGCAGTACTTC
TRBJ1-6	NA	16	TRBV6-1	CASSEFGGGGGSHLHF	TGTGCCAGCAGTGAATTCGGGGGAGGGGGTGGTTCACACCTCCACTTT